This TCR beta chain was sequenced during a study of shared clonotypes between healthy human individuals. Study at large: Plates per donor: three CD4 naive, three CD4 memory, two CD8 naive, one CD8 memory.

Measured with immunoSEQ multiplex PCR; TCRdb has only the in-frame clones, and not every one. The sample shows some 2,500,000 clones, under 95% of them seen only once. V shed 7 bases and J 0 bases; nucleotides not matched to a gene: 14. The CDR3 contains 18 residues. Germline CDR1 SGHRS, CDR2 YFSETQ. The study drew all its donors from Caucasian adults living in Nashville, Tennessee. This sequence originates from a man between 18 and 35 years old in good health. Some clones in this sample may be carry-over from other donors' samples. Material for sequencing was naive CD4+ T cells from PBMCs. Specified subset: CD45RA+ positively selected. The chain employs TRBV5-1 and TRBJ2-3; 10 nucleotides align to TRBD2. The CDR3 reads CASARTSAGGVSTDTQYF. In nucleotides, the CDR3 is TGCGCCAGCGCCAGGACGTCAGCGGGAGGGGTGAGCACAGATACGCAGTATTTT.